The following is a T cell receptor (beta chain) sequence with its context. The protocol was immunoSEQ multiplex PCR, while the TCRdb copy is restricted to in-frame clones and leaves out a portion. Of 75,000 to 95,000 clones listed, about 87% are singletons. This record belongs to a study of siplizumab effects on memory and regulatory T cells. The CDR3 runs to 16 residues. The germline V gene encodes CDR1 MNHNY and CDR2 SVGAGI (reference sequence). V was pared by 4 bases and J by 3 bases, with 16 bases between. The TCR was taken from a human donor in good health. Sequencing was done on a sample of CD4+ T cells sorted from blood. The chain employs TRBV6-6 and TRBJ2-4; D perhaps matches TRBD2 (6 bases). The CDR3 coding sequence is TGTGCCAGCAGTTTAGGGCTTGGACTACTCAAAAACATTCAGTACTTC. It encodes CASSLGLGLLKNIQYF.